Following are 21 T cell receptor beta chains from one sample sequenced in a study of cytomegalovirus exposure and HLA in healthy donors. Vbeta (60) and Jbeta (13) primers were used in the PCR. Method: immunoSEQ multiplex PCR; TCRdb's copy keeps in-frame clones and lacks some. The ten most abundant clones cover 1.5% to 2% of a sample with 150,000 or so clones. The source material was PBMCs. These receptors were collected from a woman aged 40 to 50 in good health and CMV-seropositive.

V is TRBV28 and J is TRBJ1-5; D remains unclear. This CDR3 region has 11 residues. In germline, CDR1 is MDHEN, CDR2 SYDVKM. V lost 6 bases, J lost 5 bases, and 5 bases lay in between. In nucleotides, the CDR3 is TGTGCCAGCAGACGAGATCAGCCCCAGCATTTT. As protein: CASRRDQPQHF.

The J gene is TRBJ2-5, the V gene TRBV9; the match to TRBD1 covers 9 bases. Trimming took 7 bases from V and 4 from J; bases not matched to a gene: 11. In germline, CDR1 is SGDLS, CDR2 YYNGEE. This CDR3 has 15 residues. The DNA of the CDR3 is TGTGCCAGCGCGTCCGGGACAGGGTATCGAGAGACCCAGTACTTC. Residues: CASASGTGYRETQYF. The full variable domain, completed using reference TRBV9 and TRBJ2-5, is DSGVTQTPKHLITATGQRVTLRCSPRSGDLSVYWYQQSLDQGLQFLIQYYNGEERAKGNILERFSAQQFPDLHSELNLSSLELGDSALYFCASASGTGYRETQYFGPGTRLLVL.

The chain recombines TRBV23-1 with TRBJ1-1; D remains ambiguous. TRBV23-1 counts as an open reading frame of uncertain function. This CDR3 contains 15 residues. The ends were cut back, 3 bases at V and 11 bases at J, with 22 bases in the middle. DNA of the CDR3: TGCGCCAGCAGTCAGTCCCCCGGTCGACTAACGGGGGCTTTCTTT. It encodes CASSQSPGRLTGAFF.

The V gene is TRBV11-1, the J gene TRBJ2-5; TRBD2 might be the D (5 bases). The CDR3 contains 15 residues. The V gene lost 5 bases and the J gene lost 6 bases, with 19 bases spanning the gap. The germline CDR1 and CDR2 sequences are SGHAT and FQDESV (reference sequence). CDR3 residues: CASSPPLGALKTQYF. In DNA form, the CDR3 reads TGTGCCAGCAGCCCACCCTTGGGAGCTCTAAAGACCCAGTACTTC.

J is TRBJ1-1 and V is TRBV7-8; 8 bases are shared with TRBD1. This CDR3 spans 17 amino acids. The ends lost 1 base at V and 1 base at J; junction bases unmatched: 8. CDR1 and CDR2 from the germline V gene are SGHVS and FQNEAQ. CDR3 sequence reads: CASSLVIGQGRNTEAFF. The DNA for the CDR3 is TGTGCCAGCAGCTTAGTCATAGGACAGGGAAGGAACACTGAAGCTTTCTTT.

The V and J genes are TRBV5-6 and TRBJ2-4, with 7 bases that match TRBD1. CDR1 is SGHDT and CDR2 is YYEEEE in the germline V gene. The CDR3 is 15 amino acids. V lost 4 bases, J lost 6 bases, and 10 bases stayed unmatched. CDR3 sequence reads: CASSPRLGTVNIQYF. The CDR3 nucleotides are TGTGCCAGCAGCCCTCGTTTGGGGACAGTAAACATTCAGTACTTC.

The chain employs TRBV7-6 and TRBJ2-1, with 8 bases matching TRBD2. V shed 5 bases, J shed 4 bases, and the junction held 7 bases outside the gene matches. The CDR3 length is 15 residues. The V gene's germline CDR1 is SGHVS and CDR2 FNYEAQ. In DNA, the CDR3 is TGTGCCAGCAGCAGTACTAGCGGAGTTTACAATGAGCAGTTCTTC. Translating it yields CASSSTSGVYNEQFF.

CDR3 bases: TGTGCCAGCAGCGGAGTGTACGAGCAGTACTTC. It is translated as CASSGVYEQYF. The chain couples TRBV28 to TRBJ2-7; D not resolved. The CDR3 runs to 11 residues. The ends were cut back, 6 bases at V and 4 bases at J, with 7 bases in the middle. CDR1 and CDR2 (germline): MDHEN, SYDVKM.

CDR3 sequence (DNA): TGTGCCAGCAGCCCCCCTTCGGGACTAGGGGCCTACGAGCAGTACTTC. Protein: CASSPPSGLGAYEQYF. The chain employs TRBV7-8 and TRBJ2-7, with TRBD2 matching over 8 bases. Germline CDR1 SGHVS, CDR2 FQNEAQ. This CDR3 has 16 residues. With V trimmed by 5 bases and J by 2 bases, 11 bases remained unmatched.

J is TRBJ2-3 and V is TRBV5-1, with TRBD2 as a possible D gene (6 bases). The CDR3 sequence is 15 residues long. Deletions cut 0 bases from V and 0 bases from J, with 8 bases between. Germline V CDR1 and CDR2: SGHRS, YFSETQ. The CDR3: CASSLGSGSTDTQYF. For the CDR3, the DNA is TGCGCCAGCAGCTTGGGTAGCGGTAGCACAGATACGCAGTATTTT.

The chain uses TRBV5-1 and TRBJ2-2; the match to TRBD2 covers 11 bases. CDR1 SGHRS and CDR2 YFSETQ come from the germline V gene. After removal of 4 bases from V and 4 bases from J, the junction contained 6 bases not matched to a gene. The CDR3 length is 16 residues. The CDR3 region is CASSRELAGATGELFF. The CDR3 region has the DNA TGCGCCAGCAGCAGAGAACTAGCGGGAGCCACCGGGGAGCTGTTTTTT.

This rearrangement joins TRBV5-6 to TRBJ2-5, with 7 bases matching TRBD1. This CDR3 spans 13 amino acids. CDR1 is SGHDT and CDR2 is YYEEEE in the germline V gene. Germline trimming cut 3 bases from V and 3 bases from J; bases unmatched to any gene: 2. CDR3 nucleotides: TGTGCCAGCAGCTGGGGACAGAAAGAGACCCAGTACTTC. Protein sequence: CASSWGQKETQYF. Complete variable domain (other parts from reference TRBV5-6 and TRBJ2-5): DAGVTQSPTHLIKTRGQQVTLRCSPKSGHDTVSWYQQALGQGPQFIFQYYEEEERQRGNFPDRFSGHQFPNYSSELNVNALLLGDSALYLCASSWGQKETQYFGPGTRLLVL.

This chain joins TRBV28 and TRBJ2-7; a weak D match, TRBD2 (5 bases). The CDR3 consists of 11 residues. Deletions cut 8 bases from V and 6 bases from J, with 11 bases between. Per germline, CDR1 MDHEN and CDR2 SYDVKM. CDR3 nucleotides: TGTGCCAGCGGGAGACAACCCGAGCAGTACTTC. It is translated as CASGRQPEQYF.

The chain links TRBV7-6 to TRBJ2-3; no clear D gene. The CDR3 spans 15 residues. Germline V gives CDR1 SGHVS, CDR2 FNYEAQ. The germline V and J ends were trimmed by 4 bases and 5 bases, with 16 bases remaining between them. Here the CDR3 reads CASSSDEVVGDTQYF. The CDR3 nucleotides are TGTGCCAGCAGCTCTGACGAGGTTGTAGGAGATACGCAGTATTTT.

V and J are TRBV5-1 and TRBJ2-7; D may be TRBD2 (6 bases). The CDR3 extends over 15 amino acids. The germline gives CDR1 SGHRS, CDR2 YFSETQ. Deletions cut 5 bases from V and 7 bases from J, with 22 bases between. The CDR3 spells CASSLGSTSVGEQYF. DNA of the CDR3: TGCGCCAGCAGTTTAGGGTCGACTAGTGTGGGAGAGCAGTACTTC.

This chain connects TRBV19 to TRBJ2-2; tentative D call: TRBD1 (5 bases). V lost 6 bases and J 2 bases, leaving 13 bases between the germline ends. The germline V gene encodes CDR1 LNHDA and CDR2 SQIVND (reference sequence). The CDR3 length is 15 residues. The CDR3: CASRVQDLNTGELFF. The CDR3 DNA reads TGTGCCAGTAGGGTACAGGACCTCAACACCGGGGAGCTGTTTTTT.

This sequence joins TRBV7-2 and TRBJ2-5, with a possible D match to TRBD2 (6 bases). Looked up from germline, CDR1 is SGHTA and CDR2 is FQGNSA. The V end lost 1 base, the J end lost 1 base, and 7 bases lay between the germline ends. This CDR3 contains 14 residues. The CDR3 region has the DNA TGTGCCAGCAGCTTAGGGAGGGCCCAAGAGACCCAGTACTTC. Amino acid sequence: CASSLGRAQETQYF.

The chain uses TRBV5-4 and TRBJ1-3; TRBD1 might be the D (6 bases). In germline, CDR1 is SGHNT, CDR2 YYREEE (reference sequence). The length of the CDR3 is 14 residues. Trimming took 1 base from V and 4 from J, leaving 9 bases between them. This CDR3 is CASSLWGTGNTIYF. The CDR3 DNA reads as TGTGCCAGCAGCTTGTGGGGGACAGGAAACACCATATATTTT.

This chain's CDR3 is CASRFWGLWDTQYF. DNA for the CDR3: TGTGCCAGCAGGTTTTGGGGGCTGTGGGATACGCAGTATTTT. The chain is built from TRBV5-4 and TRBJ2-3; possible D gene TRBD1, 6 bases. The germline V gene encodes CDR1 SGHNT and CDR2 YYREEE (reference sequence). The CDR3 covers 14 residues. The V end lost 5 bases, the J end lost 6 bases, and 16 bases lay between the germline ends.

The rearrangement joins TRBV19 to TRBJ1-1, with a tentative D call TRBD1 (5 bases). The V gene lost 5 bases and the J gene lost 2 bases, with 9 bases spanning the gap. Germline CDR1 and CDR2: LNHDA and SQIVND (reference sequence). The CDR3 has 13 residues. The CDR3 region has the DNA TGTGCCAGTAGTCAGGGTGTCAACACTGAAGCTTTCTTT. Protein: CASSQGVNTEAFF.

The chain couples TRBV7-2 to TRBJ2-7; D call uncertain. The CDR3 contains 14 residues. The V gene's germline CDR1 is SGHTA and CDR2 FQGNSA. Trimming left V 1 base short and J 1 base short, with 8 bases between. The CDR3 coding sequence is TGTGCCAGCAGCTTAGATTACCAGTCCTACGAGCAGTACTTC. This encodes CASSLDYQSYEQYF.